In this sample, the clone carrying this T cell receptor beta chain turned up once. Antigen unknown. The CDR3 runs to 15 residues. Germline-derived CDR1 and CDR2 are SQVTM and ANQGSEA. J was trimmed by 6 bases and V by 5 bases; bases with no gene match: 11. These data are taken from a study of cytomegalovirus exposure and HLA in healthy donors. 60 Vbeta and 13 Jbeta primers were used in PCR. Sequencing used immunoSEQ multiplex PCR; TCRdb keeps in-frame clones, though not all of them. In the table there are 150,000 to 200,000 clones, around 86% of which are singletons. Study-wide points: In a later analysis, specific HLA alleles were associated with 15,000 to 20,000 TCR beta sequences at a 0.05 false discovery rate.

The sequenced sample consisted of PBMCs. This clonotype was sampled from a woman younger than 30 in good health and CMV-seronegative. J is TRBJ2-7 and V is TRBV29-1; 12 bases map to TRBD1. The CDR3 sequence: CSVISRDRGLGEQYF. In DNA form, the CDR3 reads TGCAGCGTTATCTCCCGGGACAGGGGGCTTGGCGAGCAGTACTTC.